This TCR beta chain derives from a study of T-cell memory formation after mild COVID-19. TCRdb reprocessed the 5' RACE reads via MiXCR and lists one record per CDR3 protein. The sample has 350,000 to 500,000 distinct CDR3 sequences; about a sixth are singletons. The V and J ends lost 0 bases and 5 bases respectively, with 15 bases between them. The CDR3 length is 15 residues. Germline loops: CDR1 SGHDT, CDR2 YYEEEE. The chain carries TRBV5-6 and TRBJ2-7; D is perhaps TRBD1 (6 bases). The TCR originated in a man aged 18 to 29 who had mild COVID-19 (a few samples of this study predate the infection). Cell type and time point are not known. The sequenced sample was PBMCs or a T cell subset sorted from them (not recorded which). The CDR3 is CASSLAFAGVHEQYF. CDR3 DNA sequence: TGTGCCAGCAGCTTGGCCTTTGCAGGGGTCCACGAGCAGTACTTC.